Listed below are T cell receptor beta chains from one sample, sequenced in a study of shared clonotypes between healthy human individuals. The table came from immunoSEQ multiplex PCR; TCRdb's copy has only in-frame clones and leaves some out. The sample has about 700,000 clones; roughly 94% are singletons. Sequences were obtained from naive CD8+ T cells sorted from blood. The receptors were gathered from a man aged 25-40 years in good health. CDR3s leave out the opening cysteine and the closing phenylalanine or tryptophan. A row's size may be missing; if present it is once, few, many or a size class.

.,TRBV28,ASSPLGSGSSNEQF
.,TRBV7-9,ASSLVIRSTDTQY
.,TRBV2,ASSQDMAPEQF
.,TRBV7-6,ASSLGQATNQETQY
.,TRBV27,ASSSAGRSLAYEQY
.,TRBV19,ASSIGSYYRSNQPQH
.,TRBV9,ASSHLRQGNVEGERY
.,TRBV5-6,ASSLRGSPGELF
few,TRBV2,ASKIAGSSYEQY
.,TRBV6-1,ASSERGPYEQY
.,TRBV18,ASSPGTSGRGSYNEQF
.,TRBV2,ASSGGQEFADTQY
.,TRBV9,ASSAGTMADNEQF
.,TRBV29-1,SSQGVGGYT
once,TRBV7-2,ASSLWSSGELF
.,TRBV18,ASSPADGTSFYEQY